What follows are 18 T cell receptor beta chains derived from one specimen sequenced in a study of blood T cell repertoires in COVID-19. Sequencing used immunoSEQ multiplex PCR; TCRdb keeps in-frame clones, though not all of them. This sample carries approximately 110,000 clones, about three quarters of them seen once, and the ten largest clones take 5% to 6.5%. Sample: peripheral blood. All receptors come from a man aged 80 or over with acute or convalescent COVID-19.

This clone was observed a handful of times. This chain uses TRBV19 with TRBJ1-5, with TRBD1 identical over 11 bases. The CDR3 sequence is 15 residues long. The V gene's germline CDR1 is LNHDA and CDR2 SQIVND (reference sequence). Losses at the gene ends were 6 bases for V and 6 bases for J; bases not matched to a gene: 7. CDR3 region: CASSHRTGGVQPQHF. The CDR3 nucleotides read TGTGCCAGTAGCCACCGGACAGGGGGCGTTCAGCCCCAGCATTTT.

The V gene is TRBV18, the J gene TRBJ1-4; D not certain. Deletions cut 0 bases from V and 7 bases from J, with 15 bases between. The CDR3 sequence is 16 residues long. Germline V gives CDR1 KGHSH, CDR2 LQKENI. CDR3 DNA: TGTGCCAGCTCACCACCGGTTACCGAGGAGGGTGAAAAACTGTTTTTT. Amino acids: CASSPPVTEEGEKLFF.

The chain is built from TRBV4-1 and TRBJ2-1; perhaps TRBD2 as D (5 bases). CDR3 size: 17 residues. V lost 4 bases, J lost 4 bases, and 20 bases lay in between. Germline CDR1 and CDR2: MGHRA and YSYEKL. The CDR3 DNA follows: TGCGCCAGCAGCCCTACTAGTGAGACTATCAGATACAATGAGCAGTTCTTC. This sequence encodes CASSPTSETIRYNEQFF.

The J gene is TRBJ2-4, the V gene TRBV19, with D tentatively TRBD2 (5 bases). V was clipped by 5 bases and J by 0 bases, with 8 bases between them. From germline, CDR1 is LNHDA and CDR2 SQIVND (reference sequence). CDR3 length: 14 amino acids. CDR3 DNA sequence: TGTGCCAGTAGTCCAGGACTAGCCAAAAACATTCAGTACTTC. This codes for CASSPGLAKNIQYF.

The genes are TRBV6-5 and TRBJ2-2; TRBD1 agrees at 7 bases. This CDR3 comprises 14 residues. V lost 7 bases and J lost 3; bases outside the gene matches: 5. In germline, CDR1 is MNHEY, CDR2 SVGAGI. CDR3 loop: CASKRQGDTGELFF. As DNA, the CDR3 is TGTGCCAGCAAGAGGCAGGGGGACACCGGGGAGCTGTTTTTT.

The V and J genes are TRBV6-5 and TRBJ1-5; perhaps TRBD1 as D (6 bases). V lost 5 bases and J 6 bases, leaving 14 bases between the germline ends. The V gene's germline CDR1 is MNHEY and CDR2 SVGAGI. CDR3 length equals 14 residues. The CDR3 protein is CASSPQGTVQPQHF. The CDR3, as DNA: TGTGCCAGCAGTCCACAGGGCACGGTTCAGCCCCAGCATTTT.

This chain joins TRBV24-1 and TRBJ2-1; D is uncertain. The CDR3 totals 13 residues. CDR1 is KGHDR, CDR2 SFDVKD, per germline. Between the trimmed V and J ends, which lost 2 bases and 7 bases, there was a span of 8 bases. CDR3 sequence reads: CATSDSPVNEQFF. CDR3 sequence (DNA): TGTGCCACCAGTGATTCCCCGGTGAATGAGCAGTTCTTC.

The chain employs TRBV28 and TRBJ1-4; 12 bases fit TRBD1. The germline CDR1 and CDR2 sequences are MDHEN and SYDVKM. The CDR3 spans 16 residues. V lost 5 bases, J lost 11 bases, and 12 bases stayed unmatched. The CDR3 coding sequence is TGTGCCAGCAGTCTTTCTTCCGGGACAGGGGGCAGGAAACTGTTTTTT. This sequence encodes CASSLSSGTGGRKLFF. Combining the CDR3 with reference TRBV28 and TRBJ1-4 gives the whole variable domain DVKVTQSSRYLVKRTGEKVFLECVQDMDHENMFWYRQDPGLGLRLIYFSYDVKMKEKGDIPEGYSVSREKKERFSLILESASTNQTSMYLCASSLSSGTGGRKLFFGSGTQLSVL.

The chain carries TRBV6-2 or TRBV6-3 and TRBJ2-7, with TRBD2 identical over 12 bases. With 4 bases clipped from V and 5 bases from J, the junction kept 6 bases outside the gene matches. Germline CDR1 reads MNHEY; CDR2 reads SVGEGT. CDR3 length: 15 residues. CDR3 sequence: CASSLTSGGPNEQYF. As DNA, the CDR3 is TGTGCCAGCAGTTTGACTAGCGGGGGACCTAACGAGCAGTACTTC.

The chain recombines TRBV19 with TRBJ1-5; 10 nucleotides line up with TRBD1. Per germline, CDR1 LNHDA and CDR2 SQIVND (reference sequence). The CDR3 is made up of 16 amino acids. Trimming took 4 bases from V and 7 from J; bases not matched to a gene: 10. The CDR3 nucleotides read TGTGCCAGTAGTAGGCGGGACAGGGGATCGGTCCAGCCCCAGCATTTT. Translating it yields CASSRRDRGSVQPQHF.

The rearrangement uses TRBV7-9 and TRBJ1-1, with 9 bases lining up with TRBD1. The J segment lost 5 bases and the V segment lost 5 bases, leaving 6 bases of the junction unmatched. CDR1 is SEHNR and CDR2 is FQNEAQ in the germline V gene (reference sequence). The CDR3 is 14 amino acids. The DNA for the CDR3 is TGTGCCAGCAGCCTATTACAGGGGGCGACTGAAGCTTTCTTT. Translated, it gives CASSLLQGATEAFF.

This rearrangement joins TRBV27 to TRBJ1-5, with 9 bases that match TRBD1. Looked up from germline, CDR1 is MNHEY and CDR2 is SMNVEV (reference sequence). This CDR3 is built from 15 residues. Trimming at V came to 0 bases and at J to 7 bases, leaving 4 bases not matched to a gene. The CDR3 coding sequence is TGTGCCAGCAGTTTATCCCGACAGGGGGGACAGCCCCAGCATTTT. Translating gives CASSLSRQGGQPQHF.

The chain is built from TRBV19 and TRBJ1-5, with D possibly TRBD1 on 5 matching bases. Trimming pared 3 bases from V and 7 bases from J, leaving 10 bases between. Germline loops: CDR1 LNHDA, CDR2 SQIVND (reference sequence). The CDR3 totals 13 residues. CDR3 coding DNA: TGTGCCAGTAGTATGTCGGGGGAACAGCCCCAGCATTTT. This encodes CASSMSGEQPQHF. The full variable domain, in which reference TRBV19 and TRBJ1-5 provide the parts outside the CDR3, is DGGITQSPKYLFRKEGQNVTLSCEQNLNHDAMYWYRQDPGQGLRLIYYSQIVNDFQKGDIAEGYSVSREKKESFPLTVTSAQKNPTAFYLCASSMSGEQPQHFGDGTRLSIL.

The gene calls are TRBV19 and TRBJ2-3; D gene unclear. The length of the CDR3 is 14 residues. V lost 5 bases, J lost 1 base, and 10 bases lay in between. The germline gives CDR1 LNHDA, CDR2 SQIVND (reference sequence). CDR3 sequence reads: CASSWQRGTDTQYF. CDR3 DNA: TGTGCCAGTAGTTGGCAGCGCGGCACAGATACGCAGTATTTT. Together with reference TRBV19 and TRBJ2-3, the CDR3 gives the full variable domain: DGGITQSPKYLFRKEGQNVTLSCEQNLNHDAMYWYRQDPGQGLRLIYYSQIVNDFQKGDIAEGYSVSREKKESFPLTVTSAQKNPTAFYLCASSWQRGTDTQYFGPGTRLTVL.

On this clone itself: Distinct nucleotide sequences in the sample also encode this CDR3. The V call is TRBV12-3 or TRBV12-4, the J call TRBJ2-5; tentatively, D is TRBD1 (5 bases). The CDR3 is 13 amino acids. The V end was cut by 5 bases, the J end by 4 bases, with 11 bases between. CDR3 sequence reads: CASSPTGRETQYF. In DNA, the CDR3 is TGTGCCAGCAGTCCTACAGGTCGAGAGACCCAGTACTTC.

This clone was detected once. V is TRBV6-1 and J is TRBJ1-4; a possible D gene is TRBD1 (5 bases). V lost 6 bases and J 0 bases, leaving 8 bases between the germline ends. Germline lookup yields CDR1 MNHNS and CDR2 SASEGT. The CDR3 loop spans 14 amino acids. In DNA form, the CDR3 reads TGTGCCAGCAGAGGGGACTCAACTAATGAAAAACTGTTTTTT. Amino acids: CASRGDSTNEKLFF.

This clone has a handful of counts. The genes are TRBV28 and TRBJ2-7; 7 bases are shared with TRBD1. Germline V gene lookup returns CDR1 MDHEN and CDR2 SYDVKM. This CDR3 comprises 14 residues. J gave up 0 bases and V 3 bases, and 2 bases lay outside the gene matches. CDR3 in amino acids: CASSFRDSSYEQYF. CDR3 nucleotides: TGTGCCAGCAGTTTCCGGGACAGCTCCTACGAGCAGTACTTC.

This chain joins TRBV5-5 and TRBJ2-2; 8 positions match TRBD2. The CDR3 loop spans 17 amino acids. After removal of 0 bases from V and 3 bases from J, the junction contained 7 bases not matched to a gene. CDR1 and CDR2 from the germline V gene are SGHKS and YYEKEE (reference sequence). CDR3 sequence: CASSLVKSGSYTGELFF. CDR3 bases: TGTGCCAGCAGCTTGGTTAAGAGCGGGAGTTACACCGGGGAGCTGTTTTTT.